The next 13 T cell receptor beta chains were all read from a single sample in a study of T cell responses to AZD1222 COVID-19 vaccine (TCRdb year 2021). The library was produced with the immunoSEQ multiplex PCR assay. The source is immuneACCESS, and TCRdb retained only in-frame sequences with V and J called. Part of the clones is not carried over; for the studies checked, unresolved V genes explain less than half of this, and the remainder is unexplained. Within this sample are some 95,000 clones, with roughly 91% of them counted one time only. About 2.8% of the sample comes from the top ten. In the paper's terms, the time point label means: baseline before first vaccination. Reading the label with the study, this specimen's treatment or condition is: meningococcal conjugate vaccine given as trial control. The sequencing used peripheral blood, collected on day 0 of MenACWY control vaccination. These receptors all come from an adult in good health.

The gene calls are TRBV7-2 and TRBJ1-5; D is perhaps TRBD1 (5 bases). The CDR3 runs to 14 residues. Germline V CDR1 and CDR2: SGHTA, FQGNSA. The V and J ends lost 1 base and 6 bases respectively, with 10 bases between them. CDR3 nucleotide sequence: TGTGCCAGCAGCTTAGACAGGCAGGGTCAGCCCCAGCATTTT. Its translation: CASSLDRQGQPQHF.

The chain carries TRBV4-1 and TRBJ1-5; unclear D gene. Germline V gene lookup returns CDR1 MGHRA and CDR2 YSYEKL. V lost 1 base and J 0 bases, leaving 10 bases between the germline ends. The CDR3 is made up of 16 amino acids. This CDR3 is CASSQANPNSNQPQHF. The DNA of the CDR3 is TGCGCCAGCAGCCAAGCTAACCCCAATAGCAATCAGCCCCAGCATTTT.

The CDR3 sequence: CASSLALLDKNIQYF. In DNA, the CDR3 is TGTGCCAGCAGCTTGGCCTTACTAGATAAAAACATTCAGTACTTC. The chain couples TRBV5-6 to TRBJ2-4; maybe TRBD2 (5 bases). CDR1 is SGHDT, CDR2 YYEEEE, per germline. The germline V and J ends were trimmed by 0 bases and 4 bases, with 11 bases remaining between them. The CDR3 has 15 residues.

V and J are TRBV24-1 and TRBJ2-1, with TRBD1 matching 9 bases. Trimming removed 3 bases from V and 1 base from J; junction bases left unmatched: 3. Per germline, CDR1 KGHDR and CDR2 SFDVKD. There are 16 residues in the CDR3. In DNA form, the CDR3 reads TGTGCCACCAGTGATCGGGGACAGGGATCCTACAATGAGCAGTTCTTC. Translation gives CATSDRGQGSYNEQFF.

Note on this clone: An end of the junction does not agree with germline; a read error may underlie this. The V gene is TRBV7-7, the J gene TRBJ2-5; 11 bases line up with TRBD2. This CDR3 is built from 17 residues. From germline, CDR1 is SSHAT and CDR2 FNYEAQ (reference sequence). CDR3 sequence (DNA): TGTGCTAGCAGCTCTCGACTAGCGGGGCCGGGACAAGAGACCCAGTACTTC. Protein product: CASSSRLAGPGQETQYF.

This rearrangement joins TRBV18 to TRBJ1-3; D unresolved. V lost 3 bases, J lost 6 bases, and 15 bases lay in between. The CDR3 sequence is 15 residues long. Per germline, CDR1 KGHSH and CDR2 LQKENI. Here the CDR3 DNA reads TGTGCCAGCTCACCGATGACCGGAAGGGCAAACACCATATATTTT. Amino acid sequence: CASSPMTGRANTIYF.

V gene TRBV28 combines with J gene TRBJ1-3, with 7 bases aligning to TRBD1. The CDR3 is 16 residues long. CDR1 and CDR2 (germline): MDHEN, SYDVKM. V was clipped by 4 bases and J by 3 bases; unmatched bases: 9. In DNA, the CDR3 is TGTGCCAGCAGTTCCCCAACAGGGGTATTTGGAAACACCATATATTTT. It yields the protein CASSSPTGVFGNTIYF.

The chain is built from TRBV19 and TRBJ2-7; no definite D call. The CDR3 contains 12 residues. Trimming took off 5 bases at V and 4 bases at J, with 9 bases between the two ends. Germline CDR1 LNHDA, CDR2 SQIVND (reference sequence). CDR3 residues: CASSHGVYEQYF. As DNA, the CDR3 is TGTGCCAGTAGTCATGGGGTGTACGAGCAGTACTTC.

The rearrangement uses TRBV9 and TRBJ2-1, with D unclear. Germline V gene lookup returns CDR1 SGDLS and CDR2 YYNGEE. The CDR3 is 14 residues long. Trimming removed 0 bases at V and 8 bases at J, with 12 bases between. The CDR3, as DNA: TGTGCCAGCAGCGTAGGCGAGCCTTGCGATGAGCAGTTCTTC. It translates to CASSVGEPCDEQFF.

This chain joins TRBV5-1 and TRBJ1-2, with 10 bases fitting TRBD1. V gave up 0 bases and J gave up 7 bases; unmatched junction bases: 6. The CDR3 totals 15 residues. The germline V gene has CDR1 SGHRS and CDR2 YFSETQ. CDR3: CASSLAGTGVIGYTF. The CDR3 nucleotides read TGCGCCAGCAGCTTGGCCGGGACAGGGGTTATTGGCTACACCTTC.

The chain uses TRBV19 and TRBJ2-2; no reliable D call. This CDR3 has 14 residues. Germline values: CDR1 LNHDA, CDR2 SQIVND (reference sequence). Trimming took 1 base from V and 6 from J, leaving 9 bases between them. CDR3 in DNA: TGTGCCAGTAGTATAGGTTGGCCCTCCGGGGAGCTGTTTTTT. Translation: CASSIGWPSGELFF.

The chain has TRBV11-3 and TRBJ2-7; TRBD1 matches at 7 bases. This CDR3 region has 15 residues. Germline V lookup: CDR1 SGHNT, CDR2 YENEEA. Losses at the gene ends were 5 bases for V and 3 bases for J; bases not matched to a gene: 10. CDR3 in DNA: TGTGCCAGCAGCCCCCATTGGGCAGGGGGCTACGAGCAGTACTTC. Translated: CASSPHWAGGYEQYF.

The rearrangement joins TRBV5-1 to TRBJ1-3, with a possible D match to TRBD1 (5 bases). Germline V CDR1 and CDR2: SGHRS, YFSETQ. The V end lost 1 base, the J end lost 0 bases, and 14 bases lay between the germline ends. The CDR3 loop spans 17 amino acids. The CDR3 region has the DNA TGCGCCAGCAGCTTGACGGGCAGGGTCGGCTCTGGAAACACCATATATTTT. Its translation: CASSLTGRVGSGNTIYF.